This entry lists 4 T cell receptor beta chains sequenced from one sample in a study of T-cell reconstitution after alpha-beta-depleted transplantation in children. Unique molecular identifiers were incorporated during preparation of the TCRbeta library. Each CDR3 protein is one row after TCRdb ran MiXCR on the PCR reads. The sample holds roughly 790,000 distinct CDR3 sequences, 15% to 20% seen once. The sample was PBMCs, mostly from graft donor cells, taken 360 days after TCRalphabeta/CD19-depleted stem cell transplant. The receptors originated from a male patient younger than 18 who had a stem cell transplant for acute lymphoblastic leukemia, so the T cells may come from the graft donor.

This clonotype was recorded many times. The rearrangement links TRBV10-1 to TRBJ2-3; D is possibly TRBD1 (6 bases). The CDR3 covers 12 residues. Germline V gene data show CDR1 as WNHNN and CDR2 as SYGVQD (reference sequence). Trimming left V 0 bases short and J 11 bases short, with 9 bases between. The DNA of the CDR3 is TGCGCCAGCAGTGAGTCGACAGGAGGGCAGTATTTT. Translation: CASSESTGGQYF.

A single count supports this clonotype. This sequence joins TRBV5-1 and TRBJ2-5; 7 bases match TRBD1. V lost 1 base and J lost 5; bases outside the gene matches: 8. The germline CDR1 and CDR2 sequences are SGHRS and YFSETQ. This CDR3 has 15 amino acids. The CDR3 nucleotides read TGCGCCAGCAGCTTGAGCCAGGGGGTATGGGAGACCCAGTACTTC. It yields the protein CASSLSQGVWETQYF.

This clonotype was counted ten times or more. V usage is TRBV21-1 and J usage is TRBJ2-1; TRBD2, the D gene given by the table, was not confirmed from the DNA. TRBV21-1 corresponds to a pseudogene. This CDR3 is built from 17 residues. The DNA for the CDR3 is TGTGCCAGCAGCGCAACCCCGGGCAGGGCCCTAAGCGGTTGCCAGTTCTTC. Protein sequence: CASSATPGRALSGCQFF.

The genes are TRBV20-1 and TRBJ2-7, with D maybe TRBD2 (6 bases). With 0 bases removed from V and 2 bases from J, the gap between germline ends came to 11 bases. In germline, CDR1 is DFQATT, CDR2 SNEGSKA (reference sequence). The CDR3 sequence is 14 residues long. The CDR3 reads CSARDSGRPYEQYF. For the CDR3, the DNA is TGCAGTGCTAGAGATTCAGGGAGGCCCTACGAGCAGTACTTC.